The clone carrying this T cell receptor beta chain was counted once. The data originate from a study of T cells in Graves' hyperthyroidism and ophthalmopathy. The CDR3 regions of TCR beta were amplified from RNA transcripts. HTBI primers were employed in a first-round RT-PCR of the TCR CDR3. Each CDR3 protein gets one entry after TCRdb re-called the multiplex PCR reads with MiXCR. The table has just over 550,000 distinct CDR3 sequences, about 43% seen once; the top ten hold 8.2%. The CDR3 is 13 amino acids. The V gene lost 6 bases and the J gene lost 4 bases, with 13 bases spanning the gap. Germline lookup yields CDR1 ENHRY and CDR2 SYGVKD.

The V gene is TRBV10-3, the J gene TRBJ2-7; D is perhaps TRBD1 (5 bases). The sequencing input was peripheral blood or thyroid tissue (not recorded which). This TCR came from a woman aged 18 to 35 with Graves' hyperthyroidism. The CDR3 sequence: CAISLGRVYEQYF. The CDR3 nucleotides read TGTGCCATCAGCCTAGGCAGGGTGTACGAGCAGTACTTC.